A single sample is the source of the 23 T cell receptor beta chains below, sequenced in a study of cytomegalovirus exposure and HLA in healthy donors. Primers included in the PCR were 60 Vbeta and 13 Jbeta primers. Method: immunoSEQ multiplex PCR; TCRdb's copy keeps in-frame clones and lacks some. The sample has about 130,000 clones, around four fifths seen once. The sample was PBMCs. These receptors were collected from a woman between 40 and 55 years old in good health and CMV-seropositive.

V usage is TRBV5-4 and J usage is TRBJ2-7; TRBD1 might be the D (5 bases). Germline V gene lookup returns CDR1 SGHNT and CDR2 YYREEE (reference sequence). Trimming took 2 bases from V and 6 from J, leaving 12 bases between them. The CDR3 length is 13 residues. The CDR3 nucleotides are TGTGCCAGCAGCTTACCCCCAGGGTGCGAGCAGTACTTC. Translating it yields CASSLPPGCEQYF.

The chain employs TRBV19 and TRBJ1-2, with D possibly matching TRBD1 (5 bases). Trimming pared 8 bases from V and 2 bases from J, leaving 12 bases between. CDR1 is LNHDA, CDR2 SQIVND, per germline (reference sequence). This CDR3 spans 13 amino acids. CDR3 sequence (DNA): TGTGCCAGTTCTCTGGACACAAACTATGGCTACACCTTC. Its protein product is CASSLDTNYGYTF.

V and J are TRBV6-5 and TRBJ2-5; TRBD1 might be the D (6 bases). Germline CDR1 reads MNHEY; CDR2 reads SVGAGI. Trimming stripped 0 bases from V and 5 bases from J, with 10 bases between. There are 14 residues in the CDR3. DNA of the CDR3: TGTGCCAGCAGTTACTCACAGGGACGGGAGACCCAGTACTTC. Protein product: CASSYSQGRETQYF.

CDR3 loop: CASSLERFSRSSSYNEQFF. In DNA, the CDR3 is TGTGCCAGCAGCTTAGAGAGGTTTAGCCGTAGTAGCTCCTACAATGAGCAGTTCTTC. The chain is built from TRBV7-2 and TRBJ2-1; D not certain. CDR3 length equals 19 residues. The V end was cut by 1 base, the J end by 0 bases, with 19 bases between. Germline V gene sequence: CDR1 SGHTA, CDR2 FQGNSA.

This clone was counted a few times. The rearrangement uses TRBV2 and TRBJ2-1; TRBD1 agrees at 10 bases. The CDR3 has 16 residues. CDR1 SNHLY and CDR2 FYNNEI come from the germline V gene. With V trimmed by 8 bases and J by 2 bases, 9 bases remained unmatched. Here the CDR3 DNA reads TGTGCCAGCTCACCCGGGACAGGGGCCACCTACAATGAGCAGTTCTTC. Protein product: CASSPGTGATYNEQFF.

This clone was seen only once. At one boundary the junction diverges from the germline segment, which might be a read error. V usage is TRBV2 and J usage is TRBJ2-1; weak D call: TRBD1 (5 bases). This CDR3 has 16 residues. Per germline, CDR1 SNHLY and CDR2 FYNNEI. For the CDR3, the DNA is TGTGCCAACAGTTCCCGACAGACCAGCTCCTACAATGAGCAGTTCTTC. Its protein product is CANSSRQTSSYNEQFF.

The V and J genes are TRBV7-3 and TRBJ2-7; 7 bases match TRBD2. Germline V gene data show CDR1 as SGHTA and CDR2 as FQGTGA. V gave up 4 bases and J gave up 7 bases; unmatched junction bases: 13. The CDR3 loop spans 15 amino acids. CDR3 nucleotides: TGTGCCAGCAGCTCCGCGGGGGATCTGGGAGGGGAGCAGTACTTC. This codes for CASSSAGDLGGEQYF.

A few counts support this clone. This chain uses TRBV6-6 with TRBJ1-1; 7 nucleotides line up with TRBD1. V shed 10 bases, J shed 6 bases, and the junction held 11 bases outside the gene matches. Looked up from germline, CDR1 is MNHNY and CDR2 is SVGAGI (reference sequence). The length of the CDR3 is 13 residues. The DNA for the CDR3 is TGTGCCACCACCAGGGACAGAAGTTCTGAAGCTTTCTTT. It codes for CATTRDRSSEAFF.

In regard to this clone: The sample contains more than one DNA sequence encoding this CDR3. This sequence joins TRBV27 and TRBJ2-7, with unresolved D. The V end was cut by 4 bases, the J end by 1 base, with 2 bases between. This CDR3 spans 11 amino acids. Germline values: CDR1 MNHEY, CDR2 SMNVEV (reference sequence). The CDR3 spells CASSSSYEQYF. As DNA, the CDR3 is TGTGCCAGCAGTTCGTCCTACGAGCAGTACTTC.

The genes are TRBV10-3 and TRBJ2-2; TRBD1 aligns across 11 bases. The CDR3 contains 15 residues. V lost 6 bases to trimming and J lost 3 bases; unmatched junction nucleotides: 3. Germline CDR1 reads ENHRY; CDR2 reads SYGVKD. The DNA for the CDR3 is TGTGCCATCAGCAAGGGACAGGGGGACACCGGGGAGCTGTTTTTT. Its protein is CAISKGQGDTGELFF.

V and J are TRBV2 and TRBJ1-5; D gene uncertain. V shed 6 bases and J shed 5 bases, with 11 bases lying between them. The CDR3 covers 13 residues. Germline V gene lookup returns CDR1 SNHLY and CDR2 FYNNEI. CDR3 sequence: CASRILVDQPQHF. The CDR3 coding sequence is TGTGCCAGCAGAATACTGGTGGATCAGCCCCAGCATTTT.

The chain uses TRBV6-1 and TRBJ2-7; TRBD1 might be the D (6 bases). Trimming removed 10 bases from V and 4 bases from J, with 14 bases in between. The CDR3 totals 12 residues. Germline assignment: CDR1 MNHNS and CDR2 SASEGT. CDR3 coding DNA: TGTGCCACTAAGACCCAGGGGTACGAGCAGTACTTC. Translation gives CATKTQGYEQYF.

The chain combines TRBV28 with TRBJ1-4; D is ambiguous. The germline gives CDR1 MDHEN, CDR2 SYDVKM. This CDR3 is built from 13 residues. Deletions cut 6 bases from V and 2 bases from J, with 7 bases between. In DNA, the CDR3 is TGTGCCAGCAGCACGGGGACTAATGAAAAACTGTTTTTT. Amino acid sequence: CASSTGTNEKLFF.

This clone was observed a few times. This sequence joins TRBV5-1 and TRBJ2-6; 10 bases agree with TRBD2. The length of the CDR3 is 16 residues. The germline gives CDR1 SGHRS, CDR2 YFSETQ. With V trimmed by 5 bases and J by 2 bases, 4 bases remained unmatched. For the CDR3, the DNA is TGCGCCAGCAGAGGGCTAGCGGGAGCTGGGGCCAACGTCCTGACTTTC. As protein: CASRGLAGAGANVLTF.

In nucleotides, the CDR3 is TGTGCCAGCAGGAGCCGGGACAGGGGCCACGAGCAGTACTTC. This gives the protein CASRSRDRGHEQYF. The chain recombines TRBV6-1 with TRBJ2-7, with 10 bases that match TRBD1. V was pared by 6 bases and J by 5 bases, with 7 bases of the junction left unmatched. The germline gives CDR1 MNHNS, CDR2 SASEGT. The CDR3 has 14 residues.

The V call is TRBV4-3, the J call TRBJ2-5, with D possibly TRBD1 on 5 matching bases. The end of the DNA is better explained by TRBJ2-7, so the J call may be wrong. The CDR3 is 14 amino acids. Germline assignment: CDR1 LGHNA and CDR2 YSLEER. The CDR3 region has the DNA TGCGCCAGCAGCCAAGACAGGACAACCTACGAGCAGTACTTC. Translation gives CASSQDRTTYEQYF.

This chain links TRBV6-1 with TRBJ2-7; TRBD1 is a possible D gene (6 bases). The CDR3 runs to 16 residues. Trimming took off 4 bases at V and 4 bases at J, with 20 bases between the two ends. Per germline, CDR1 MNHNS and CDR2 SASEGT. The CDR3 nucleotides read TGTGCCAGCAGTGTCCTACCGGGACAAGGAACTTACGAGCAGTACTTC. It is translated as CASSVLPGQGTYEQYF.

In its sample, this clone was seen once. This sequence joins TRBV29-1 and TRBJ2-5, with D tentatively TRBD1 (6 bases). There are 14 residues in the CDR3. The germline CDR1 and CDR2 sequences are SQVTM and ANQGSEA. V shed 4 bases and J shed 6 bases, with 18 bases lying between them. CDR3 region: CSVGLGAGGKTQYF. CDR3 sequence (DNA): TGCAGCGTTGGGCTGGGGGCGGGCGGAAAGACCCAGTACTTC.

V and J are TRBV9 and TRBJ2-1; TRBD1 matches at 11 bases. With 0 bases clipped from V and 4 bases from J, the junction kept 3 bases outside the gene matches. In germline, CDR1 is SGDLS, CDR2 YYNGEE. The CDR3 has 16 residues. CDR3 sequence reads: CASSVGGQGEYNEQFF. CDR3 nucleotides: TGTGCCAGCAGCGTAGGGGGACAGGGGGAATACAATGAGCAGTTCTTC.

Turning to this clone: Relative to the germline gene, one junction end is altered; a read error may explain this. The sample carries other DNA sequences with the same CDR3. This sequence joins TRBV27 and TRBJ2-1; 10 bases are a match to TRBD2. Germline V gene sequence: CDR1 MNHEY, CDR2 SMNVEV (reference sequence). The CDR3 loop spans 16 amino acids. CDR3 region: CASSPLSGGLNNEQFF. CDR3 DNA: TGTGCCAGCAGTCCTCTTAGCGGGGGGCTCAACAACGAGCAGTTCTTC.

V usage is TRBV28 and J usage is TRBJ2-7; D gene unclear. This CDR3 is built from 10 residues. Germline V gene sequence: CDR1 MDHEN, CDR2 SYDVKM. V was shortened by 6 bases and J by 6 bases, with 6 bases between the two germline ends. CDR3 sequence reads: CASSPLEQYF. The CDR3 bases are TGTGCCAGCAGCCCCCTCGAGCAGTACTTC.

This sequence joins TRBV7-8 and TRBJ1-4; 7 bases line up with TRBD1. Germline CDR1 reads SGHVS; CDR2 reads FQNEAQ. The CDR3 has 16 amino acids. Trimming removed 0 bases from V and 5 bases from J; junction bases left unmatched: 6. The CDR3 loop reads CASSLAGQGVNEKLFF. The DNA of the CDR3 is TGTGCCAGCAGCTTAGCGGGGCAGGGGGTCAATGAAAAACTGTTTTTT. Drawing the rest from reference TRBV7-8 and TRBJ1-4, the complete variable domain is GAGVSQSPRYKVAKRGQDVALRCDPISGHVSLFWYQQALGQGPEFLTYFQNEAQLDKSGLPSDRFFAERPEGSVSTLKIQRTQQEDSAVYLCASSLAGQGVNEKLFFGSGTQLSVL.

This clone was seen once. The gene calls are TRBV19 and TRBJ1-4, with 10 bases lining up with TRBD1. Germline CDR1 is LNHDA and CDR2 is SQIVND (reference sequence). V shed 8 bases, J shed 7 bases, and the junction held 16 bases outside the gene matches. This CDR3 comprises 17 residues. The chain's CDR3 is CASRPPDPTGGSEKLFF. As DNA, the CDR3 is TGTGCCAGTCGACCCCCCGACCCGACAGGGGGCAGTGAAAAACTGTTTTTT.